A selection of T cell receptor beta chains follows, all from one sample in a study of blood T cell repertoires in COVID-19. This table comes from immunoSEQ multiplex PCR, and its TCRdb copy is limited to in-frame clones, with some not included. Of approximately 240,000 clones listed, 80% to 95% are singletons. The sample taken for sequencing was peripheral blood. The receptors derive from a man aged 30 to 39 with COVID-19, enrolled during active disease. CDR3s include the opening cysteine and the closing phenylalanine or tryptophan. D genes are given only for firm matches. Clone size is shown for a subset of rows, as once, few, many or a class of expanded clone.

D: NA
size: NA
V: TRBV5-6
J: TRBJ2-7
CDR3: CASSTTGPYEQYF
DNA: TGTGCCAGCAGCACAACAGGCCCTTACGAGCAGTACTTC

D: NA
size: NA
V: TRBV12-3/TRBV12-4
J: TRBJ1-2
CDR3: CASSSRLGYTF
DNA: TGTGCCAGCAGTTCCAGGCTTGGCTACACCTTC

D: TRBD1
size: NA
V: TRBV6-2/TRBV6-3
J: TRBJ1-5
CDR3: CASSLRDRYLNSNQPQHF
DNA: TGTGCCAGCAGCTTAAGGGACAGGTATTTGAATAGCAATCAGCCCCAGCATTTT

D: TRBD2
size: NA
V: TRBV5-1
J: TRBJ2-7
CDR3: CASSLADIYEQYF
DNA: TGCGCCAGCAGCCTAGCGGATATCTACGAGCAGTACTTC

D: NA
size: NA
V: TRBV6-5
J: TRBJ1-1
CDR3: CASSFRNTEAFF
DNA: TGTGCCAGCAGTTTTAGGAACACTGAAGCTTTCTTT

D: TRBD1
size: NA
V: TRBV7-9
J: TRBJ2-7
CDR3: CASSLGAGQAEQYF
DNA: TGTGCCAGCAGCTTAGGGGCGGGACAGGCCGAGCAGTACTTC

D: NA
size: NA
V: TRBV24-1
J: TRBJ1-5
CDR3: CATSDLRGIRRNQPQHF
DNA: TGTGCCACCAGTGATTTGAGGGGGATACGAAGGAATCAGCCCCAGCATTTT

D: NA
size: NA
V: TRBV19
J: TRBJ1-1
CDR3: CASTRGTEAFF
DNA: TGTGCCAGTACCAGAGGCACTGAAGCTTTCTTT

D: TRBD1
size: NA
V: TRBV3-1/TRBV3-2
J: TRBJ1-4
CDR3: CASSQVTTGGNEKLFF
DNA: TGTGCCAGCAGCCAAGTCACGACAGGGGGAAATGAAAAACTGTTTTTT

D: NA
size: NA
V: TRBV9
J: TRBJ1-5
CDR3: CASSAQGSDQPQHF
DNA: TGTGCCAGCAGCGCCCAGGGATCGGATCAGCCCCAGCATTTT

D: NA
size: NA
V: TRBV15
J: TRBJ1-4
CDR3: CATSISPSGVVEKLFF
DNA: TGTGCCACCAGCATCTCCCCGTCGGGAGTGGTTGAAAAACTGTTTTTT

D: NA
size: NA
V: TRBV4-2
J: TRBJ1-6
CDR3: CASSQASGQGNSPLHF
DNA: TGTGCCAGCAGCCAAGCCTCGGGCCAGGGTAATTCACCCCTCCACTTT

D: TRBD2
size: NA
V: TRBV27
J: TRBJ2-7
CDR3: CASSHGGGVYEQYF
DNA: TGTGCCAGCAGCCACGGCGGGGGGGTCTACGAGCAGTACTTC

D: NA
size: NA
V: TRBV3-1/TRBV3-2
J: TRBJ1-2
CDR3: CASSQSSGLGGYTF
DNA: TGTGCCAGCAGCCAATCGTCAGGGCTGGGGGGCTACACCTTC

D: NA
size: NA
V: TRBV5-1
J: TRBJ1-4
CDR3: CASSLWDTLTATNEKLFF
DNA: TGCGCCAGCAGCTTGTGGGACACCTTGACCGCAACTAATGAAAAACTGTTTTTT

D: NA
size: once
V: TRBV10-3
J: TRBJ1-2
CDR3: CAISSQETNYGYTF
DNA: TGTGCCATCAGTTCACAGGAGACTAACTATGGCTACACCTTC

D: NA
size: NA
V: TRBV6-1
J: TRBJ1-2
CDR3: CASSEDGDYGYTF
DNA: TGTGCCAGCAGTGAAGACGGAGACTATGGCTACACCTTC

D: NA
size: few
V: TRBV4-2
J: TRBJ2-1
CDR3: CASSQGQLGTEQFF
DNA: TGTGCCAGCAGCCAAGGCCAACTAGGCACTGAGCAGTTCTTC

D: TRBD2
size: NA
V: TRBV11-2
J: TRBJ2-1
CDR3: CASSLAPTGGDNEQFF
DNA: TGTGCCAGCAGCTTAGCTCCCACGGGGGGGGACAATGAGCAGTTCTTC

D: NA
size: NA
V: TRBV12-5
J: TRBJ1-1
CDR3: CASGLVVGRLNTEAFF
DNA: TGTGCTAGTGGTTTGGTTGTGGGGCGGCTGAACACTGAAGCTTTCTTT

D: NA
size: NA
V: TRBV30
J: TRBJ1-3
CDR3: CAWSVGHLGNTIYF
DNA: TGTGCCTGGAGTGTGGGACACCTGGGAAACACCATATATTTT

D: NA
size: NA
V: TRBV6-5
J: TRBJ2-2
CDR3: CASRRDTGELFF
DNA: TGTGCCAGCAGACGGGACACCGGGGAGCTGTTTTTT

D: NA
size: NA
V: TRBV25-1
J: TRBJ1-2
CDR3: CASSKRGEGLAGYTF
DNA: TGTGCCAGCAGTAAGCGAGGGGAGGGGTTAGCTGGCTACACCTTC

D: NA
size: NA
V: TRBV12-3/TRBV12-4
J: TRBJ2-3
CDR3: CASSLTSGTQYF
DNA: TGTGCCAGCAGTTTGACTAGTGGTACGCAGTATTTT

D: TRBD2
size: once
V: TRBV2
J: TRBJ2-3
CDR3: CASSDLRAGEPTDTQYF
DNA: TGTGCCAGCAGTGACCTAAGGGCGGGGGAGCCCACAGATACGCAGTATTTT

D: NA
size: NA
V: TRBV6-5
J: TRBJ2-7
CDR3: CASRNQGSGYEQYF
DNA: TGTGCCAGCAGAAACCAGGGGAGTGGCTACGAGCAGTACTTC

D: NA
size: few
V: TRBV2
J: TRBJ1-2
CDR3: CASSEGDGGGYTF
DNA: TGTGCCAGCAGTGAAGGGGACGGGGGAGGCTACACCTTC

D: TRBD1
size: NA
V: TRBV5-1
J: TRBJ2-7
CDR3: CASSPGQGPYEQYF
DNA: TGCGCCAGCAGCCCGGGACAGGGGCCCTACGAGCAGTACTTC

D: NA
size: NA
V: TRBV12-3/TRBV12-4
J: TRBJ1-2
CDR3: CASSPEDIFGYTF
DNA: TGTGCCAGCAGCCCCGAGGACATATTTGGCTACACCTTC

D: NA
size: NA
V: TRBV7-3
J: TRBJ1-6
CDR3: CASSLRGRPYNSPLHF
DNA: TGTGCCAGCAGCCTCAGGGGCAGACCCTATAATTCACCCCTCCACTTT

D: NA
size: NA
V: TRBV11-1
J: TRBJ2-1
CDR3: CASSLASPYNEQFF
DNA: TGTGCCAGCAGCTTAGCGAGTCCGTACAATGAGCAGTTCTTC

D: NA
size: NA
V: TRBV19
J: TRBJ2-3
CDR3: CATSPLTLKGSDTQYF
DNA: TGTGCCACATCCCCTTTGACTCTCAAGGGGTCAGATACGCAGTATTTT

D: NA
size: NA
V: TRBV5-1
J: TRBJ1-2
CDR3: CASKRTGDNYGYTF
DNA: TGCGCCAGCAAACGAACTGGAGATAACTATGGCTACACCTTC

D: NA
size: NA
V: TRBV4-1
J: TRBJ2-5
CDR3: CASSQIAGYGTQYF
DNA: TGCGCCAGCAGCCAAATTGCGGGGTATGGGACCCAGTACTTC

D: TRBD1
size: NA
V: TRBV7-9
J: TRBJ1-1
CDR3: CASSQRTGRTEAFF
DNA: TGTGCCAGCAGTCAGCGGACAGGGAGGACTGAAGCTTTCTTT

D: NA
size: NA
V: TRBV6-5
J: TRBJ2-3
CDR3: CASSYSYRVLTDTQYF
DNA: TGTGCCAGCAGTTACTCTTACAGGGTCCTCACAGATACGCAGTATTTT

D: TRBD1
size: once
V: TRBV9
J: TRBJ2-1
CDR3: CASSAAGTGYRNEQFF
DNA: TGTGCCAGCAGCGCGGCCGGGACAGGGTACCGCAATGAGCAGTTCTTC

D: TRBD2
size: NA
V: TRBV2
J: TRBJ2-2
CDR3: CASSWGLDTGELFF
DNA: TGTGCCAGCAGTTGGGGACTAGACACCGGGGAGCTGTTTTTT

D: TRBD2
size: NA
V: TRBV7-3
J: TRBJ2-1
CDR3: CASSLKAGGQNEQFF
DNA: TGTGCCAGCAGCTTAAAGGCGGGGGGGCAAAATGAGCAGTTCTTC

D: NA
size: NA
V: TRBV6-8
J: TRBJ2-5
CDR3: CASPPSYSETQYF
DNA: TGTGCCAGCCCCCCGAGCTACAGCGAGACCCAGTACTTC

D: NA
size: once
V: TRBV29-1
J: TRBJ1-5
CDR3: CSVQARGRNQPQHF
DNA: TGCAGCGTACAGGCCAGGGGACGCAATCAGCCCCAGCATTTT

D: NA
size: NA
V: TRBV5-1
J: TRBJ1-1
CDR3: CASSGRGLNTEAFF
DNA: TGCGCCAGCAGCGGACGGGGGTTGAACACTGAAGCTTTCTTT

D: NA
size: NA
V: TRBV10-2
J: TRBJ2-1
CDR3: CASSLGLYNEQFF
DNA: TGCGCCAGCTCCCTCGGTCTATACAATGAGCAGTTCTTC

D: TRBD1
size: NA
V: TRBV27
J: TRBJ1-1
CDR3: CASSLSAPGGHTEAFF
DNA: TGTGCCAGCAGTTTATCTGCCCCAGGGGGCCACACTGAAGCTTTCTTT

D: NA
size: NA
V: TRBV3-1/TRBV3-2
J: TRBJ1-1
CDR3: CASSQVRTEAFF
DNA: TGTGCCAGCAGCCAAGTGCGTACTGAAGCTTTCTTT

D: NA
size: NA
V: TRBV7-6
J: TRBJ1-2
CDR3: CASSSDSYGYTF
DNA: TGTGCCAGCAGCTCTGACAGCTATGGCTACACCTTC

D: TRBD1
size: NA
V: TRBV5-1
J: TRBJ1-2
CDR3: CASNSGTGNYGYTF
DNA: TGCGCCAGCAACTCCGGGACAGGGAACTATGGCTACACCTTC

D: NA
size: NA
V: TRBV9
J: TRBJ1-1
CDR3: CASSVDPQWSGETEAFF
DNA: TGTGCCAGCAGCGTAGACCCCCAATGGTCAGGGGAGACTGAAGCTTTCTTT

D: NA
size: NA
V: TRBV6-2/TRBV6-3
J: TRBJ2-3
CDR3: CASSYGPDTQYF
DNA: TGTGCCAGCAGTTACGGGCCAGATACGCAGTATTTT

D: NA
size: NA
V: TRBV6-5
J: TRBJ1-3
CDR3: CASSIQAHSGNTIYF
DNA: TGTGCCAGCAGTATACAGGCCCACTCTGGAAACACCATATATTTT